A selection of T cell receptor beta chains follows, all from one sample in a study of blood T cells in healthy people across ages. TCRdb redid the calling of the 5' RACE reads with MiXCR, one entry per CDR3 protein. The profile shows around 990,000 distinct CDR3 sequences, about two fifths of them singletons. The sample comprised blood. These receptors were taken from a man younger than 35 in good health. Both conserved end residues are part of each CDR3. A D gene is named only where the DNA matches it firmly. Clone size, where shown, is once, few, many, or a class for clones that have expanded.

len: 12
v_gene: TRBV29-1
d_gene: .
j_gene: TRBJ2-4
abundance: .
CDR3aa: CSVGEEVQERYF
CDR3nt: TGCAGCGTCGGGGAGGAGGTTCAAGAGCGGTACTTC

len: 16
v_gene: TRBV20-1
d_gene: .
j_gene: TRBJ2-3
abundance: .
CDR3aa: CSATKRDSSRTDTQYF
CDR3nt: TGCAGTGCTACAAAAAGGGACTCCTCGCGCACAGATACGCAGTATTTT

len: 13
v_gene: TRBV7-9
d_gene: .
j_gene: TRBJ1-2
abundance: .
CDR3aa: CASSEGTIYGYTF
CDR3nt: TGTGCCAGCAGCGAGGGGACAATCTATGGCTACACCTTC

len: 17
v_gene: TRBV20-1
d_gene: .
j_gene: TRBJ2-3
abundance: .
CDR3aa: CSARGMVRGAGTDTQYF
CDR3nt: TGCAGTGCTAGAGGAATGGTACGGGGGGCAGGCACAGATACGCAGTATTTT

len: 15
v_gene: TRBV20-1
d_gene: TRBD1
j_gene: TRBJ1-1
abundance: few
CDR3aa: CSARAETGGNTEAFF
CDR3nt: TGCAGTGCTAGAGCTGAGACAGGGGGGAACACTGAAGCTTTCTTT

len: 15
v_gene: TRBV7-2
d_gene: .
j_gene: TRBJ2-3
abundance: many
CDR3aa: CASRSPRGSTDTQYF
CDR3nt: TGTGCCAGCAGGTCCCCGCGGGGAAGCACAGATACGCAGTATTTT

len: 14
v_gene: TRBV2
d_gene: .
j_gene: TRBJ1-2
abundance: few
CDR3aa: CASSEAGRDYGYTF
CDR3nt: TGTGCCAGCAGTGAAGCGGGGAGGGACTATGGCTACACCTTC

len: 15
v_gene: TRBV6-5
d_gene: TRBD2
j_gene: TRBJ2-3
abundance: few
CDR3aa: CASSYPSGGGDTQYF
CDR3nt: TGTGCCAGCAGTTATCCTAGCGGGGGGGGAGATACGCAGTATTTT

len: 15
v_gene: TRBV7-2
d_gene: TRBD2
j_gene: TRBJ2-1
abundance: few
CDR3aa: CASIDTSGSYNEQFF
CDR3nt: TGTGCCAGCATCGATACTAGCGGGTCCTACAATGAGCAGTTCTTC

len: 12
v_gene: TRBV7-2
d_gene: .
j_gene: TRBJ2-3
abundance: .
CDR3aa: CASRVESNAQYF
CDR3nt: TGTGCCAGCAGAGTAGAATCAAATGCGCAGTATTTT

len: 13
v_gene: TRBV20-1
d_gene: TRBD1
j_gene: TRBJ1-1
abundance: few
CDR3aa: CSAVEGAHTEAFF
CDR3nt: TGCAGTGCTGTGGAGGGGGCCCACACTGAAGCTTTCTTT

len: 14
v_gene: TRBV18
d_gene: TRBD1
j_gene: TRBJ2-3
abundance: .
CDR3aa: CASLPGQSTDTQYF
CDR3nt: TGTGCCAGCTTACCGGGACAGAGCACAGATACGCAGTATTTT

len: 14
v_gene: TRBV21-1
d_gene: .
j_gene: TRBJ1-3
abundance: .
CDR3aa: CASPRANSGNTIYF
CDR3nt: TGTGCCAGCCCTCGGGCTAACTCTGGAAACACCATATATTTT

len: 13
v_gene: TRBV10-3
d_gene: .
j_gene: TRBJ1-1
abundance: few
CDR3aa: CAISGRQDTEAFF
CDR3nt: TGTGCCATCAGTGGGCGACAGGACACTGAAGCTTTCTTT

len: 14
v_gene: TRBV7-2
d_gene: TRBD1
j_gene: TRBJ1-2
abundance: many
CDR3aa: CASSLAMTGNGYTF
CDR3nt: TGTGCCAGCAGCTTAGCGATGACAGGGAATGGCTACACCTTC

len: 16
v_gene: TRBV19
d_gene: .
j_gene: TRBJ1-4
abundance: .
CDR3aa: CASSITQRRSSKKLFF
CDR3nt: TGTGCCAGTAGTATAACTCAACGCAGGTCCTCAAAAAAACTGTTTTTT

len: 15
v_gene: TRBV29-1
d_gene: TRBD1
j_gene: TRBJ1-5
abundance: few
CDR3aa: CSVPPWTGNCQPQHF
CDR3nt: TGCAGCGTGCCTCCCTGGACAGGGAATTGTCAGCCCCAGCATTTT

len: 12
v_gene: TRBV6-1
d_gene: .
j_gene: TRBJ1-1
abundance: few
CDR3aa: CASMGRNTEAFF
CDR3nt: TGTGCCAGCATGGGGAGGAACACTGAAGCTTTCTTT

len: 14
v_gene: TRBV5-6
d_gene: .
j_gene: TRBJ1-4
abundance: .
CDR3aa: CASSSRIINEKLFF
CDR3nt: TGTGCCAGCAGTTCCCGGATTATTAATGAAAAACTGTTTTTT

len: 11
v_gene: TRBV20-1
d_gene: .
j_gene: TRBJ1-2
abundance: .
CDR3aa: CSSGENYGYTF
CDR3nt: TGCAGTTCAGGGGAGAACTATGGCTACACCTTC

len: 13
v_gene: TRBV5-1
d_gene: .
j_gene: TRBJ2-1
abundance: .
CDR3aa: CASSAPQGFRQFF
CDR3nt: TGCGCCAGCAGCGCGCCCCAGGGTTTTCGGCAGTTCTTC

len: 14
v_gene: TRBV7-2
d_gene: .
j_gene: TRBJ2-5
abundance: few
CDR3aa: CVSSLTLDQETQYF
CDR3nt: TGTGTCAGCAGCTTAACACTAGACCAAGAGACCCAGTACTTC

len: 15
v_gene: TRBV5-1
d_gene: .
j_gene: TRBJ2-1
abundance: once
CDR3aa: CANSPGESSYNEQFF
CDR3nt: TGCGCCAACAGCCCAGGAGAGAGCTCCTACAATGAGCAGTTCTTC

len: 14
v_gene: TRBV5-6
d_gene: .
j_gene: TRBJ2-5
abundance: few
CDR3aa: CASSFTVLRETQYF
CDR3nt: TGTGCCAGCAGCTTTACCGTATTGCGGGAGACCCAGTACTTC

len: 15
v_gene: TRBV3-1
d_gene: .
j_gene: TRBJ1-1
abundance: .
CDR3aa: CASSQDWRGGAEAFF
CDR3nt: TGTGCCAGCAGCCAAGATTGGAGAGGGGGGGCTGAAGCTTTCTTT

len: 14
v_gene: TRBV18
d_gene: .
j_gene: TRBJ1-6
abundance: few
CDR3aa: CASSPPGDRSPLHF
CDR3nt: TGTGCCAGCTCTCCCCCCGGGGATCGATCACCCCTCCACTTT

len: 16
v_gene: TRBV3-1
d_gene: .
j_gene: TRBJ2-1
abundance: few
CDR3aa: CASSQDRLEPPNEQFF
CDR3nt: TGTGCCAGCAGCCAAGATAGGTTAGAGCCCCCCAATGAGCAGTTCTTC

len: 14
v_gene: TRBV7-2
d_gene: .
j_gene: TRBJ1-2
abundance: few
CDR3aa: CASAPERDSIGYTF
CDR3nt: TGTGCCAGCGCCCCTGAGCGGGATTCGATAGGCTACACCTTC

len: 14
v_gene: TRBV14
d_gene: .
j_gene: TRBJ2-1
abundance: few
CDR3aa: CASSQPEGIYEQFF
CDR3nt: TGTGCCAGCAGCCAACCGGAGGGGATCTACGAGCAGTTCTTC

len: 13
v_gene: TRBV7-9
d_gene: .
j_gene: TRBJ1-1
abundance: .
CDR3aa: CASSLVGEAEAFF
CDR3nt: TGTGCCAGCAGCTTAGTAGGGGAGGCTGAAGCTTTCTTT

len: 15
v_gene: TRBV14
d_gene: TRBD1
j_gene: TRBJ1-4
abundance: .
CDR3aa: CASSLRTGGREKLFF
CDR3nt: TGTGCCAGCAGCCTCCGGACAGGGGGCCGTGAAAAACTGTTTTTT

len: 18
v_gene: TRBV4-1
d_gene: .
j_gene: TRBJ2-5
abundance: .
CDR3aa: CASSQDGGTSTNQETQYF
CDR3nt: TGCGCCAGCAGCCAAGATGGGGGGACCTCGACTAACCAAGAGACCCAGTACTTC

len: 16
v_gene: TRBV9
d_gene: .
j_gene: TRBJ1-2
abundance: .
CDR3aa: CASSVAIEGADYGYTF
CDR3nt: TGTGCCAGCAGCGTAGCGATAGAGGGTGCAGACTATGGCTACACCTTC